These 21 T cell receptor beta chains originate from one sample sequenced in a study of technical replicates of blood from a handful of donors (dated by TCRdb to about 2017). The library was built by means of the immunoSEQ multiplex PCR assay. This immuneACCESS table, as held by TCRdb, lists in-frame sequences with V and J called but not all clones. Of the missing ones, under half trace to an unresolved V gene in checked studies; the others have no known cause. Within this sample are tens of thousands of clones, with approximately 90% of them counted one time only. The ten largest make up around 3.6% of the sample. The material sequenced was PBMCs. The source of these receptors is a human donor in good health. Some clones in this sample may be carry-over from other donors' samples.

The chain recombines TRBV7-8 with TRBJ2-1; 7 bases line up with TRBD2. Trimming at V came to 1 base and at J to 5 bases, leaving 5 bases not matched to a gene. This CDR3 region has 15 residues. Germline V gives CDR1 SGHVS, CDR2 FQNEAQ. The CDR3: CASSLVGGGHNEQFF. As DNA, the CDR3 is TGTGCCAGCAGCTTAGTGGGGGGGGGACACAATGAGCAGTTCTTC.

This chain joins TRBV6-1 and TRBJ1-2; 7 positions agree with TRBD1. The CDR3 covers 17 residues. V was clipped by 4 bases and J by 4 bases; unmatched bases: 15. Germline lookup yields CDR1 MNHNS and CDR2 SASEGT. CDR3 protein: CASSGLGQAVGLYGYTF. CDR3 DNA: TGTGCCAGCAGTGGCCTCGGACAGGCAGTAGGCCTCTATGGCTACACCTTC.

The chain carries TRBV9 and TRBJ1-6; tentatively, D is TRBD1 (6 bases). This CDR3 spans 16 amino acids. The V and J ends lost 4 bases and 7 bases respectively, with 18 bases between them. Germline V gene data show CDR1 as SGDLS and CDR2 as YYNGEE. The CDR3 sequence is CASSPSGGPGNSPLHF. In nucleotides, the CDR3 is TGTGCCAGCAGCCCCTCCGGGGGGCCGGGGAATTCACCCCTCCACTTT.

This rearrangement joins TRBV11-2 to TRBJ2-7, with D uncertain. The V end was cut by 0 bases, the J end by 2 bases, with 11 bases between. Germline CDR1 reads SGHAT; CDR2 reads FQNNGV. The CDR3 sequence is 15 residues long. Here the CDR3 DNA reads TGTGCCAGCAGCTTAGAGGCAAACTATGCCTACGAGCAGTACTTC. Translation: CASSLEANYAYEQYF.

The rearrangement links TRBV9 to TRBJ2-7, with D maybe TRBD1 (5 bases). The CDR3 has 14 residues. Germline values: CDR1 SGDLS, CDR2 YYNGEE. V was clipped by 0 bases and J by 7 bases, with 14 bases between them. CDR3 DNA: TGTGCCAGCAGCGTAGAAGGCAGGGATCGTGAGCAGTACTTC. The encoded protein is CASSVEGRDREQYF. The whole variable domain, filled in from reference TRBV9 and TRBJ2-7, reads DSGVTQTPKHLITATGQRVTLRCSPRSGDLSVYWYQQSLDQGLQFLIQYYNGEERAKGNILERFSAQQFPDLHSELNLSSLELGDSALYFCASSVEGRDREQYFGPGTRLTVT.

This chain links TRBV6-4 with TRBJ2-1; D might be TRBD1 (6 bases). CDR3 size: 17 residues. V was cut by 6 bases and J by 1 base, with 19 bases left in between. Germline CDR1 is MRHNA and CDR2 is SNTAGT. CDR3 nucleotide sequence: TGTGCCAGCAGAAGCCCGGAAGCCGGGACATCCTACAATGAGCAGTTCTTC. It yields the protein CASRSPEAGTSYNEQFF.

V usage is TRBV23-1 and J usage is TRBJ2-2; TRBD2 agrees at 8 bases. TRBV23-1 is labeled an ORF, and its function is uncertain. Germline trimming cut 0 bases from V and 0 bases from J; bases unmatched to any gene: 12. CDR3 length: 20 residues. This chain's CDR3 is CASSQSSGNLGPSNTGELFF. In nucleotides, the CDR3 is TGCGCCAGCAGTCAATCTAGCGGGAACCTAGGACCGTCGAACACCGGGGAGCTGTTTTTT.

The CDR3 coding sequence is TGTGCCAGTAGCCAATTCGACAGTTCTGGAAACACCATATATTTT. Translation gives CASSQFDSSGNTIYF. The chain combines TRBV19 with TRBJ1-3; D may be TRBD1 (5 bases). V lost 6 bases and J lost 1, with 13 bases in between. Germline loops: CDR1 LNHDA, CDR2 SQIVND (reference sequence). This CDR3 contains 15 residues.

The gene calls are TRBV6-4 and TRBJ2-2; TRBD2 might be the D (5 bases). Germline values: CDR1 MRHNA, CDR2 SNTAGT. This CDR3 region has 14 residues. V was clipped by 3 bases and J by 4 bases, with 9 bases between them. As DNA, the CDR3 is TGTGCCAGCAGTGATTCGGGGTTCACCGGGGAGCTGTTTTTT. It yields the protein CASSDSGFTGELFF.

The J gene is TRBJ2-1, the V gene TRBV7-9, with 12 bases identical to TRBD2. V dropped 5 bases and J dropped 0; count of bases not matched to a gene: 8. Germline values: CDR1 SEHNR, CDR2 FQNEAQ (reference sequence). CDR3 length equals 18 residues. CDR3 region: CASSTGTSGRNSYNEQFF. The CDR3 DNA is TGTGCCAGCAGCACCGGGACTAGCGGGCGAAACTCCTACAATGAGCAGTTCTTC.

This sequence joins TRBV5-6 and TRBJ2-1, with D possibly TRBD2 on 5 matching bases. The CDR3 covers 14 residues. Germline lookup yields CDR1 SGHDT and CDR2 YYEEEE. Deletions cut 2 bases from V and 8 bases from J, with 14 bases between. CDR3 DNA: TGTGCCAGCAGCTTTCGACTCACCGGGGATGAGCAGTTCTTC. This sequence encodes CASSFRLTGDEQFF.

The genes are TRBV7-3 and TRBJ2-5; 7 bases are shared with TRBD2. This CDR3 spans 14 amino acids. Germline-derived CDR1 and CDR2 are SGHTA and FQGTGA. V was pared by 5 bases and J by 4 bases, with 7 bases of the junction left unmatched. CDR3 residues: CASSEPGLGETQYF. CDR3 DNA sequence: TGTGCCAGCAGCGAGCCCGGACTAGGAGAGACCCAGTACTTC.

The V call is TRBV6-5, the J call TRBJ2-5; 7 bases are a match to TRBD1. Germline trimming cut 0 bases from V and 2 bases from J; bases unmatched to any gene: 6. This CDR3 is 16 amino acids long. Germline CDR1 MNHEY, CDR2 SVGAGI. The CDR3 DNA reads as TGTGCCAGCAGTTACTCCCCCGGCAGGGGGCAAGAGACCCAGTACTTC. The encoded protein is CASSYSPGRGQETQYF.

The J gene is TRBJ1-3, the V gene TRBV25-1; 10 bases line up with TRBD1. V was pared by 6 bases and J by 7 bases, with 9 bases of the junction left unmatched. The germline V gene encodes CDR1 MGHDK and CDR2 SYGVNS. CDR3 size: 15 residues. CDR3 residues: CASREDRGLRNTIYF. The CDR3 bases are TGTGCCAGCAGAGAAGACAGGGGGCTTCGTAACACCATATATTTT.

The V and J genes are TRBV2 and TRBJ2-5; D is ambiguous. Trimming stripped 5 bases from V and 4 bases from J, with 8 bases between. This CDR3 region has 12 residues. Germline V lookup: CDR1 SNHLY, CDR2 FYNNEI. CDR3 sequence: CASSSLAETQYF. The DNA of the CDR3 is TGTGCCAGCAGTTCCTTGGCAGAGACCCAGTACTTC.

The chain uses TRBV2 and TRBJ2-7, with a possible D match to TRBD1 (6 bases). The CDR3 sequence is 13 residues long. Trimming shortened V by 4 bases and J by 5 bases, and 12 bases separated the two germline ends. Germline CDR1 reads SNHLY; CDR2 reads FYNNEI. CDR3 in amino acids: CASSVEGGNEQYF. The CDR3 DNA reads TGTGCCAGCAGTGTTGAAGGGGGAAACGAGCAGTACTTC.

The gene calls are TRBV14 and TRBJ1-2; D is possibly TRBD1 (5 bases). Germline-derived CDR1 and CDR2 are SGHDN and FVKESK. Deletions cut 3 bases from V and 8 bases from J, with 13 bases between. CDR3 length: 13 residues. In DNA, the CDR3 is TGTGCCAGCAGCCAGGGAACAGGAATCGGCTACACCTTC. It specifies CASSQGTGIGYTF.

For the CDR3, the DNA is TGTGCCAGTAGTAAGTATCTGAGCGGGAGGGAAACCTACGAGCAGTACTTC. Translating gives CASSKYLSGRETYEQYF. This chain connects TRBV19 to TRBJ2-7; 10 nucleotides line up with TRBD2. The length of the CDR3 is 17 residues. V was pared by 4 bases and J by 2 bases, with 11 bases of the junction left unmatched. Per germline, CDR1 LNHDA and CDR2 SQIVND (reference sequence).

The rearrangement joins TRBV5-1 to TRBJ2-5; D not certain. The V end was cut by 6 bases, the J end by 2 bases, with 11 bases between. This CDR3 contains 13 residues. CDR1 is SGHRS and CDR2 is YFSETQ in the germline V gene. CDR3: CASKQLGQETQYF. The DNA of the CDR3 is TGCGCCAGCAAGCAGCTAGGACAAGAGACCCAGTACTTC.

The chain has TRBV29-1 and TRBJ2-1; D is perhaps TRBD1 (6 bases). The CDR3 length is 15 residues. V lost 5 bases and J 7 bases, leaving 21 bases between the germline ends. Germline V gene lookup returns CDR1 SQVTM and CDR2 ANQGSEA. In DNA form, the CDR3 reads TGCAGCGTTTTTGGGACATCCATATCCCTTAATGAGCAGTTCTTC. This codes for CSVFGTSISLNEQFF.

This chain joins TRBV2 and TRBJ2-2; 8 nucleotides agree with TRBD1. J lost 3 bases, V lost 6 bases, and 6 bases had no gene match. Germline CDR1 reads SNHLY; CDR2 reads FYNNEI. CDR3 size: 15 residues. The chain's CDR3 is CASRSDRVDTGELFF. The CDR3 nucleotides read TGTGCCAGCAGATCGGACAGGGTCGACACCGGGGAGCTGTTTTTT. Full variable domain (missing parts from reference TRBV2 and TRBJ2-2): EPEVTQTPSHQVTQMGQEVILRCVPISNHLYFYWYRQILGQKVEFLVSFYNNEISEKSEIFDDQFSVERPDGSNFTLKIRSTKLEDSAMYFCASRSDRVDTGELFFGEGSRLTVL.